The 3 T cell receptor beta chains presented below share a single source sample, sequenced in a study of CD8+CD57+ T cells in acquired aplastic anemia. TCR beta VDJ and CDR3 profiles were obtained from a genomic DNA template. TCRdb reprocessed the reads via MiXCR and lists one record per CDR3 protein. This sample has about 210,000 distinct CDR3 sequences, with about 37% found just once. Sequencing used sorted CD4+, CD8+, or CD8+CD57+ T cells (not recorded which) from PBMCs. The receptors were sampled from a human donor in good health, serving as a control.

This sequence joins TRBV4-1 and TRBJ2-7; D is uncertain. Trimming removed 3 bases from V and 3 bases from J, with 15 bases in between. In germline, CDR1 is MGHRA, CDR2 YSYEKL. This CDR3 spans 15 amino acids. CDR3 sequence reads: CASSQLLQWSYEQYF. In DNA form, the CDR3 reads TGCGCCAGCAGCCAGTTGTTACAGTGGAGCTACGAGCAGTACTTC.

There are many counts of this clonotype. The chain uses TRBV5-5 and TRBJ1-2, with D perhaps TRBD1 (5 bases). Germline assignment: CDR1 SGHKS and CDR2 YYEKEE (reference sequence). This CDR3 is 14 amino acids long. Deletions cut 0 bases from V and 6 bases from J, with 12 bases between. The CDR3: CASSLEQAGDGYTF. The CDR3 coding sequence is TGTGCCAGCAGCTTGGAACAGGCGGGGGATGGCTACACCTTC.

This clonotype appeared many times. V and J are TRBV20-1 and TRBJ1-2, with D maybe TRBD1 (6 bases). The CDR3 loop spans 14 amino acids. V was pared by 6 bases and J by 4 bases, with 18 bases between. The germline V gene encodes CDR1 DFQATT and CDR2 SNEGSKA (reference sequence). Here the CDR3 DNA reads TGCAGTGCCTCAACAACAGGGACATTCTATGGCTACACCTTC. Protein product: CSASTTGTFYGYTF.